The next 32 T cell receptor beta chains were all read from a single sample in a study of PD-1 and CTLA-4 blockade in melanoma. TCRdb keeps only in-frame clones here, not all; method: immunoSEQ multiplex PCR. The profile shows 25,000 to 35,000 clones, 85% to 90% of them singletons. Here the sequenced sample was CD8+ T cells from peripheral blood, taken before anti-PD-1 treatment. The receptors derive from a human donor with melanoma.

J is TRBJ2-7 and V is TRBV7-9, with D possibly being TRBD1 or TRBD2 (5 bases each). Looked up from germline, CDR1 is SEHNR and CDR2 is FQNEAQ (reference sequence). The CDR3 has 13 residues. Trimming stripped 0 bases from V and 3 bases from J, with 6 bases between. DNA for the CDR3: TGTGCCAGCAGCTTAGCTGGGGGCTACGAGCAGTACTTC. Translating gives CASSLAGGYEQYF.

The chain carries TRBV7-9 and TRBJ2-5, with D possibly being TRBD1 (5 bases). Germline values: CDR1 SEHNR, CDR2 FQNEAQ (reference sequence). Trimming pared 2 bases from V and 1 base from J, leaving 11 bases between. CDR3 size: 15 residues. CDR3: CASSLQGEPQETQYF. DNA of the CDR3: TGTGCCAGCAGCTTACAAGGGGAACCCCAAGAGACCCAGTACTTC.

The V gene is TRBV6-6, the J gene TRBJ2-2, with 8 positions matching TRBD1. The CDR3 is made up of 16 amino acids. Trimming took 7 bases from V and 6 from J; bases not matched to a gene: 13. Germline CDR1 and CDR2: MNHNY and SVGAGI (reference sequence). CDR3 sequence: CASTLTGAHISGELFF. CDR3 DNA sequence: TGTGCCAGCACCCTGACAGGGGCGCATATTTCCGGGGAGCTGTTTTTT.

This clone was observed a single time. The chain has TRBV6-5 and TRBJ2-1; D perhaps matches TRBD1 (5 bases). Germline loops: CDR1 MNHEY, CDR2 SVGAGI. The CDR3 extends over 13 amino acids. Trimming left V 2 bases short and J 8 bases short, with 10 bases between. The chain's CDR3 is CASSYTRVDEQFF. The CDR3 DNA reads as TGTGCCAGCAGTTACACCAGGGTCGATGAGCAGTTCTTC.

This clone was observed a single time. CDR3 DNA sequence: TGTGCCAGCAGCCGCACCCCCTCACACACTGAAGCTTTCTTT. Protein: CASSRTPSHTEAFF. The chain joins TRBV5-8 to TRBJ1-1; no clear D. With 4 bases removed from V and 3 bases from J, the gap between germline ends came to 13 bases. Germline V CDR1 and CDR2: SGHTS, YDEGEE. The CDR3 sequence is 14 residues long. Full variable domain (rest looked up from reference TRBV5-8 and TRBJ1-1): EAGVTQSPTHLIKTRGQQATLRCSPISGHTSVYWYQQALGLGLQFLLWYDEGEERNRGNFPPRFSGRQFPNYSSELNVNALELEDSALYLCASSRTPSHTEAFFGQGTRLTVV.

The V gene is TRBV10-2, the J gene TRBJ2-2; D might be TRBD1 (5 bases). Germline V gene sequence: CDR1 WSHSY, CDR2 SAAADI. The CDR3 loop spans 14 amino acids. V was trimmed by 0 bases and J by 4 bases, leaving 6 bases between them. The CDR3 sequence is CASSESDITGELFF. Here the CDR3 DNA reads TGCGCCAGCAGTGAGTCGGACATCACCGGGGAGCTGTTTTTT.

J is TRBJ2-2 and V is TRBV15; D is ambiguous. This CDR3 has 14 amino acids. Germline lookup yields CDR1 LNHNV and CDR2 YYDKDF (reference sequence). Trimming took 5 bases from V and 4 from J, leaving 11 bases between them. CDR3 protein: CATSGELSTGELFF. In nucleotides, the CDR3 is TGTGCCACCAGCGGCGAACTAAGCACCGGGGAGCTGTTTTTT.

This clone was recorded a few times. The V call is TRBV2, the J call TRBJ1-3, with D possibly matching TRBD1 (6 bases). Germline V CDR1 and CDR2: SNHLY, FYNNEI. The V end was cut by 7 bases, the J end by 3 bases, with 13 bases between. This CDR3 region has 14 residues. The CDR3 bases are TGTGCCAGCACTCCCGCACAGGGTGGAAACACCATATATTTT. Its translation: CASTPAQGGNTIYF.

The chain couples TRBV30 to TRBJ2-1; no clear D gene. Trimming took 3 bases from V and 0 from J, leaving 12 bases between them. The V gene's germline CDR1 is GTSNPN and CDR2 SVGIG (reference sequence). CDR3 size: 15 residues. The CDR3 nucleotides are TGTGCCTGGAGCTTCGACGGTAGCTCCTACAATGAGCAGTTCTTC. It yields the protein CAWSFDGSSYNEQFF.

This sequence joins TRBV29-1 and TRBJ2-2, with TRBD2 identical over 10 bases. The CDR3 consists of 15 residues. Germline lookup yields CDR1 SQVTM and CDR2 ANQGSEA. The V and J ends lost 4 bases and 7 bases, in that order; junction bases with no gene match: 9. CDR3: CSVGLGPSGSGELFF. DNA for the CDR3: TGCAGCGTTGGACTGGGCCCTAGCGGGAGCGGGGAGCTGTTTTTT.

This chain uses TRBV29-1 with TRBJ1-2; D might be TRBD1 (6 bases). V dropped 4 bases and J dropped 8 bases, with 14 bases sitting between them. The CDR3 sequence is 12 residues long. Germline V gene sequence: CDR1 SQVTM, CDR2 ANQGSEA. CDR3 residues: CSVVGQGPGYTF. The CDR3, as DNA: TGCAGCGTTGTAGGGCAGGGGCCAGGCTACACCTTC.

The genes are TRBV5-1 and TRBJ2-7; the D gene could be TRBD1 or TRBD2 (5 bases each). The CDR3 runs 14 residues. The V end was cut by 4 bases, the J end by 2 bases, with 13 bases between. CDR1 is SGHRS, CDR2 YFSETQ, per germline. The CDR3 spells CASSPDGDAYEQYF. DNA of the CDR3: TGCGCCAGCAGCCCCGATGGGGACGCCTACGAGCAGTACTTC.

This chain connects TRBV5-1 to TRBJ1-2, with a possible D match to TRBD1 (5 bases). Per germline, CDR1 SGHRS and CDR2 YFSETQ. Trimming pared 1 base from V and 5 bases from J, leaving 12 bases between. The CDR3 loop spans 14 amino acids. The CDR3 region is CASSLRQPLYGYTF. DNA for the CDR3: TGCGCCAGCAGCTTGAGACAGCCCCTTTATGGCTACACCTTC.

This clone came up once. This chain connects TRBV6-1 to TRBJ2-7; tentatively, D is TRBD1 (6 bases). The CDR3 consists of 15 residues. Germline lookup yields CDR1 MNHNS and CDR2 SASEGT. Trimming removed 1 base from V and 6 bases from J, with 16 bases in between. This CDR3 reads CASSEEDSLRGEQYF. The CDR3, as DNA: TGTGCCAGCAGTGAAGAGGACAGTCTTCGGGGCGAGCAGTACTTC.

The chain uses TRBV20-1 and TRBJ1-1; 7 bases align to TRBD1. Germline V CDR1 and CDR2: DFQATT, SNEGSKA (reference sequence). Trimming removed 5 bases from V and 7 bases from J; junction bases left unmatched: 4. This CDR3 has 11 residues. The CDR3 loop reads CSAYTGVEAFF. The CDR3, as DNA: TGCAGTGCTTATACAGGGGTTGAAGCTTTCTTT.

The J gene is TRBJ1-1, the V gene TRBV2; D is uncertain. The germline V gene encodes CDR1 SNHLY and CDR2 FYNNEI. V shed 7 bases and J shed 4 bases, with 13 bases lying between them. This CDR3 contains 13 residues. The chain's CDR3 is CASMALWATEAFF. Here the CDR3 DNA reads TGTGCCAGCATGGCTCTGTGGGCCACTGAAGCTTTCTTT. The whole variable domain, remainder taken from reference TRBV2 and TRBJ1-1, is EPEVTQTPSHQVTQMGQEVILRCVPISNHLYFYWYRQILGQKVEFLVSFYNNEISEKSEIFDDQFSVERPDGSNFTLKIRSTKLEDSAMYFCASMALWATEAFFGQGTRLTVV.

The V and J genes are TRBV30 and TRBJ1-5; D is ambiguous. V was clipped by 3 bases and J by 4 bases, with 10 bases between them. This CDR3 region has 13 residues. Germline lookup yields CDR1 GTSNPN and CDR2 SVGIG (reference sequence). In DNA form, the CDR3 reads TGTGCCTGGAGAGGCGAAGAAAATCAGCCCCAGCATTTT. Protein sequence: CAWRGEENQPQHF.

This clone came up once. The chain uses TRBV4-2 and TRBJ2-7, with 9 positions matching TRBD2. The CDR3 runs to 17 residues. Trimming took 3 bases from V and 0 from J; bases not matched to a gene: 9. Germline CDR1 LGHNA, CDR2 YNFKEQ. The CDR3 is CASSQAHTSGYSYEQYF. The CDR3 DNA follows: TGTGCCAGCAGCCAGGCCCATACTAGCGGGTACTCCTACGAGCAGTACTTC.

The chain carries TRBV7-2 and TRBJ2-1; 11 bases agree with TRBD2. V was clipped by 8 bases and J by 4 bases; unmatched bases: 7. CDR1 is SGHTA, CDR2 FQGNSA, per germline. This CDR3 comprises 15 residues. The CDR3 nucleotides read TGTGCCAGCGTAGGGCTAGCGGGAGGATACAATGAGCAGTTCTTC. Protein product: CASVGLAGGYNEQFF.

The J gene is TRBJ2-3, the V gene TRBV21-1; TRBD2, the table's D call, was not compared with the DNA. TRBV21-1 is termed a pseudogene. The CDR3 is 19 amino acids. The CDR3, as DNA: TGTGCCAGCAGCAAAGGAGCTAGCGGGAGGGCTCCCCGGAGGGATACGCAGTATTTT. Amino acids: CASSKGASGRAPRRDTQYF.

The chain links TRBV20-1 to TRBJ1-2; the D is unclear. Deletions cut 6 bases from V and 8 bases from J, with 7 bases between. The CDR3 runs 9 residues. Germline V gives CDR1 DFQATT, CDR2 SNEGSKA (reference sequence). CDR3 in DNA: TGCAGTGCGCCCGGGGGCTACACCTTC. This translates into CSAPGGYTF.

The chain couples TRBV4-2 to TRBJ2-1, with D possibly matching TRBD1 (6 bases). The length of the CDR3 is 16 residues. Per the germline V gene, CDR1 is LGHNA and CDR2 is YNFKEQ. The V gene lost 1 base and the J gene lost 5 bases, with 15 bases spanning the gap. DNA for the CDR3: TGTGCCAGCAGCCAAGCGTTCCGGGACACGGACAATGAGCAGTTCTTC. Residues: CASSQAFRDTDNEQFF.

The chain carries TRBV24-1 and TRBJ2-5; D tentatively reads TRBD1 or TRBD2 (6 bases each). This CDR3 comprises 17 residues. Between the trimmed V and J ends, which lost 4 bases and 4 bases, there was a span of 21 bases. Germline V gives CDR1 KGHDR, CDR2 SFDVKD. The CDR3 reads CATSETSQIGGRETQYF. The CDR3 DNA reads as TGTGCCACCAGTGAAACTAGCCAGATAGGGGGTCGAGAGACCCAGTACTTC.

The rearrangement joins TRBV5-4 to TRBJ2-1; D call uncertain. The germline V and J ends were trimmed by 4 bases and 5 bases, with 22 bases remaining between them. CDR1 SGHNT and CDR2 YYREEE come from the germline V gene (reference sequence). The CDR3 covers 17 residues. The CDR3 bases are TGTGCCAGCAGCCATGCTACCGTTGATTCCTGGGACAATGAGCAGTTCTTC. It is translated as CASSHATVDSWDNEQFF.

V is TRBV11-1 and J is TRBJ2-7; D is uncertain. V was clipped by 3 bases and J by 0 bases, with 6 bases between them. CDR3 length: 13 residues. Germline lookup yields CDR1 SGHAT and CDR2 FQDESV (reference sequence). This chain's CDR3 is CASSFSLSYEQYF. The DNA of the CDR3 is TGTGCCAGCAGCTTCTCTCTCTCCTACGAGCAGTACTTC. The variable domain in full, completed from reference TRBV11-1 and TRBJ2-7, reads EAEVAQSPRYKITEKSQAVAFWCDPISGHATLYWYRQILGQGPELLVQFQDESVVDDSQLPKDRFSAERLKGVDSTLKIQPAELGDSAMYLCASSFSLSYEQYFGPGTRLTVT.

The CDR3 sequence: CSTGDYGYTF. The CDR3 nucleotides are TGCAGCACAGGGGACTATGGCTACACCTTC. The chain uses TRBV29-1 and TRBJ1-2; 7 nucleotides align to TRBD1. This CDR3 spans 10 amino acids. Trimming at V came to 8 bases and at J to 3 bases, leaving 0 bases not matched to a gene. CDR1 is SQVTM and CDR2 is ANQGSEA in the germline V gene.

This sequence joins TRBV11-2 and TRBJ2-3; TRBD1 is a possible D gene (5 bases). The CDR3 extends over 16 amino acids. In germline, CDR1 is SGHAT, CDR2 FQNNGV. Between the trimmed V and J ends, which lost 4 bases and 2 bases, there was a span of 16 bases. As DNA, the CDR3 is TGTGCCAGCAGCTATCGAGGCAGGGCCACCACAGATACGCAGTATTTT. Protein product: CASSYRGRATTDTQYF.

The chain employs TRBV2 and TRBJ2-3; D not resolved. Germline CDR1 reads SNHLY; CDR2 reads FYNNEI. CDR3 length: 9 amino acids. V shed 7 bases and J shed 4 bases, with 0 bases lying between them. The CDR3 region has the DNA TGTGCCAGCACAGATACGCAGTATTTT. Translation gives CASTDTQYF.

The V gene is TRBV12-5, the J gene TRBJ2-7; possibly TRBD1 or TRBD2 for D (5 bases each). The CDR3 has 13 residues. V lost 5 bases, J lost 7 bases, and 15 bases lay in between. CDR1 and CDR2 from the germline V gene are LGHNT and FRNRAP. CDR3 nucleotide sequence: TGTGCTAGTGGTCGGGACGAGTCGCGGGAGCAGTACTTC. Residues: CASGRDESREQYF. Filled out from reference TRBV12-5 and TRBJ2-7, the complete variable domain reads DARVTQTPRHKVTEMGQEVTMRCQPILGHNTVFWYRQTMMQGLELLAYFRNRAPLDDSGMPKDRFSAEMPDATLATLKIQPSEPRDSAVYFCASGRDESREQYFGPGTRLTVT.

The V call is TRBV14, the J call TRBJ2-1; 8 bases fit TRBD2. CDR1 is SGHDN and CDR2 is FVKESK in the germline V gene. The CDR3 has 15 amino acids. The ends lost 5 bases at V and 4 bases at J; junction bases unmatched: 7. This CDR3 reads CASSLQAGVYNEQFF. The CDR3, as DNA: TGTGCCAGCAGCTTACAAGCGGGAGTGTACAATGAGCAGTTCTTC.

This clone was counted once. The chain is built from TRBV11-3 and TRBJ2-6; D call uncertain. This CDR3 spans 16 amino acids. V was shortened by 1 base and J by 3 bases, with 10 bases between the two germline ends. Germline V gives CDR1 SGHNT, CDR2 YENEEA. CDR3 coding DNA: TGTGCCAGCAGCTTAGCAACTCCCGATGGGGCCAACGTCCTGACTTTC. It encodes CASSLATPDGANVLTF.

The chain links TRBV27 to TRBJ1-1; weak D call: TRBD1 (6 bases). The germline gives CDR1 MNHEY, CDR2 SMNVEV (reference sequence). Trimming stripped 10 bases from V and 1 base from J, with 10 bases between. The CDR3 is made up of 12 amino acids. CDR3 nucleotides: TGTGCCACCAGGGGTTGGAACACTGAAGCTTTCTTT. It codes for CATRGWNTEAFF.